This T cell receptor beta chain was sequenced during a study of cytomegalovirus exposure and HLA in healthy donors (dated by TCRdb to 2015 to 2018). Concerning the study at large: The 666 repertoires of the first cohort and the 120 or so validation repertoires were produced on the same platform, according to a later analysis. The study aimed to test whether cataloging public T cell receptors could reveal signatures of past pathogen exposure. Besides the first cohort of roughly 660 subjects, a separate validation cohort made up of over 95 different subjects was used. To predict cytomegalovirus infection status, the study combined high-throughput TCR immunosequencing, statistical association of individual TCRs with disease status, and machine learning. Points the paper makes about the study in general: Of the cluster scores, approximately 94% were above 0 in a later analysis, which found that TCRs clustered in the first cohort also tended to co-occur in the 95 to 150 validation repertoires. A total of 150 to 200 TCR beta chains were listed by the study as associated with cytomegalovirus. In both the original and validation cohorts, the classifier was reported to diagnose cytomegalovirus status with high specificity and sensitivity. It was suggested by the authors that the approach could potentially be generalized to other disease states and immunological phenotypes. In vitro tests confirmed that a few of the cytomegalovirus-associated TCR beta chains recognize cytomegalovirus antigens. Most TCR sequences were seen in very few donors, while some public TCRs were found in many individuals. All 120 or so repertoires were used to score co-occurrence in the validation cohort in a later analysis, because that analysis had no HLA typing for the cohort.

The donors belonged to the validation cohort of over a hundred subjects, which was separate from the roughly 700-subject first cohort. There are 13 amino acids in the CDR3, from cysteine to phenylalanine inclusive. Only the CDR3 portion is preserved as DNA: 39 bases, with reading frame beginning at the first base. From a lookup of the germline V gene, CDR1 and CDR2 are MNHEY and SVGAGI. Trimmed from V: 2 bases; trimmed from J: 7 bases; junction bases lacking a gene match: 2. As concerns this clone: Its binding antigen is unknown. One base away there is no much larger clone; base qualities are not given.

Preparation of the library involved the immunoSEQ multiplex PCR assay. The original methods were these. To diagnose cytomegalovirus status from the catalog of TCR beta chain sequences, a statistical classification framework was built. Not all clones reach the TCRdb copy of this immuneACCESS table, which keeps in-frame sequences only. Checked studies attribute under half of the gap to unresolved V genes and leave the rest unexplained. V, J and clone size are taken as reported in that table, and D and trimming were inferred from the DNA itself. A total of 190,000 or so clones appear in this sample, about 80% of them only once. Of the sample, 2.5% to 3.5% is held by the ten largest clones.

The sequence was obtained from a woman between 18 and 30 years old in good health and CMV-seropositive. Sequencing used PBMCs. The sequence is built from TRBV6-5 and TRBJ1-2; 9 central bases correspond to TRBD1. The CDR3 protein: CASSYGTGSGYTF. The nucleotide sequence reads as follows: TGTGCCAGCAGTTACGGGACAGGGTCTGGCTACACCTTC.